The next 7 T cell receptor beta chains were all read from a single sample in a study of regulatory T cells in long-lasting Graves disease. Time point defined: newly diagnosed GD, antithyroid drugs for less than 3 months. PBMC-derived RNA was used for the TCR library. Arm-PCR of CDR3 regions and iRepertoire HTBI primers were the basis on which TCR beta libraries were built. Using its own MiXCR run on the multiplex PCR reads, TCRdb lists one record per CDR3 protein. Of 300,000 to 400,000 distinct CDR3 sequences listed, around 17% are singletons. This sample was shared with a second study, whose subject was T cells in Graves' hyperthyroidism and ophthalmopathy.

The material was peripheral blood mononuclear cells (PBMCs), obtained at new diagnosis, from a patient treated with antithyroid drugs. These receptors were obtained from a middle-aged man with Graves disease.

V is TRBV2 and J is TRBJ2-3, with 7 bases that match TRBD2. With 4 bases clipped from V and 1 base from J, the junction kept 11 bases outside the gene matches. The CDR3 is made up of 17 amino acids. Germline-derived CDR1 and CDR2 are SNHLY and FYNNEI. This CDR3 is CASSVGGGERGTDTQYF. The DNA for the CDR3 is TGTGCCAGCAGTGTGGGGGGAGGGGAGAGGGGCACAGATACGCAGTATTTT. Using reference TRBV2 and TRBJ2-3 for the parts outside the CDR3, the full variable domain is EPEVTQTPSHQVTQMGQEVILRCVPISNHLYFYWYRQILGQKVEFLVSFYNNEISEKSEIFDDQFSVERPDGSNFTLKIRSTKLEDSAMYFCASSVGGGERGTDTQYFGPGTRLTVL.

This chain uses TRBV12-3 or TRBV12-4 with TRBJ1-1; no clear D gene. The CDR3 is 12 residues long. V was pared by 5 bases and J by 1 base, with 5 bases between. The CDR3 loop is CASSVENTEAFF. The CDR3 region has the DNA TGTGCCAGCAGTGTGGAGAACACTGAAGCTTTCTTT.

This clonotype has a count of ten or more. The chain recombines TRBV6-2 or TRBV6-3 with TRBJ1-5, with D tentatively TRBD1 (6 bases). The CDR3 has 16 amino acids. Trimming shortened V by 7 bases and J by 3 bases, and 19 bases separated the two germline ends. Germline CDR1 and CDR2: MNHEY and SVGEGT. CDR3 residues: CASTLRQAEDNQPQHF. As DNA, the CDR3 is TGTGCCAGCACCCTTCGACAGGCCGAGGACAATCAGCCCCAGCATTTT.

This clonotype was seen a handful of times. The CDR3, as DNA: TGTGCCAGCAGTTACGGGACAGGGGGAATCGGGGAGCTGTTTTTT. This encodes CASSYGTGGIGELFF. The gene calls are TRBV6-5 and TRBJ2-2, with TRBD1 matching 11 bases. V was pared by 2 bases and J by 7 bases, with 3 bases of the junction left unmatched. The germline CDR1 and CDR2 sequences are MNHEY and SVGAGI. This CDR3 contains 15 residues.

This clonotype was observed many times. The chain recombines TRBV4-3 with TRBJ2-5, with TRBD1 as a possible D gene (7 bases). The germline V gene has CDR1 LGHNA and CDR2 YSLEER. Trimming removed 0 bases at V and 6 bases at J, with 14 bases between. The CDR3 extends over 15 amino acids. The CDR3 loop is CASSQDSRGRQTQYF. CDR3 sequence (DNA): TGCGCCAGCAGCCAAGATTCCAGGGGGAGGCAGACCCAGTACTTC.

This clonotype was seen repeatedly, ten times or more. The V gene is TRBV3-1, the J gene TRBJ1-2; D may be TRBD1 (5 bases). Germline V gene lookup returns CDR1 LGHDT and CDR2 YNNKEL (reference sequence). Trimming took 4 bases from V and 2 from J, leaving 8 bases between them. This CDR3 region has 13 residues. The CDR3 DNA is TGTGCCAGCAGCCGGACAACAAACTATGGCTACACCTTC. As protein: CASSRTTNYGYTF.

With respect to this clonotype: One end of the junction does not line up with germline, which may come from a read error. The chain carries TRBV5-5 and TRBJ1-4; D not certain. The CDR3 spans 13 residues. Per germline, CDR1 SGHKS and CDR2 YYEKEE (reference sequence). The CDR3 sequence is CASTYGRDEILFF. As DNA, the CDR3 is TGTGCCAGCACCTACGGTAGAGATGAAATACTGTTTTTT.